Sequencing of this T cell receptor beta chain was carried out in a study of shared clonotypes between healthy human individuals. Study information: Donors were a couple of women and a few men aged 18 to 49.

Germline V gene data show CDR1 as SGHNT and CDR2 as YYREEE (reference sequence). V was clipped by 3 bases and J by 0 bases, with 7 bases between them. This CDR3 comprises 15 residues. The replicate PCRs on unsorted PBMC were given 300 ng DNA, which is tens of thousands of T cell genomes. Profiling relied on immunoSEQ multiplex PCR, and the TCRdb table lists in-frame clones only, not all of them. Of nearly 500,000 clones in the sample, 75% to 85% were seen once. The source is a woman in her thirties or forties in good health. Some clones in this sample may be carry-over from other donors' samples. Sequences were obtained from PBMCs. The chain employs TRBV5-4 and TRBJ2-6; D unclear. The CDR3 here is CASSYLLSGANVLTF. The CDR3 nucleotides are TGTGCCAGCAGCTACCTTCTCTCTGGGGCCAACGTCCTGACTTTC.